The sequence of this TCR beta chain was determined in a study of blood T cell repertoires in COVID-19. V trimming: 0 bases; J trimming: 3 bases; junction bases outside the gene matches: 8. Germline V CDR1 and CDR2: GTSNPN, SVGIG (reference sequence). This CDR3 has 16 amino acids. TCRdb's table, derived via immunoSEQ multiplex PCR, lists solely in-frame clones and lacks some. The table shows 300,000 or so clones, with 85% to 90% occurring only once. The specimen was peripheral blood. The clonotype was recovered from a woman aged 40 to 50 with acute or convalescent COVID-19. The chain joins TRBV30 to TRBJ2-3; 8 bases fit TRBD2. This CDR3 is CAWSVIRGGRTDTQYF. The CDR3 DNA reads as TGTGCCTGGAGTGTAATCCGGGGGGGGAGGACAGATACGCAGTATTTT. Full variable domain (rest looked up from reference TRBV30 and TRBJ2-3): SQTIHQWPATLVQPVGSPLSLECTVEGTSNPNLYWYRQAAGRGLQLLFYSVGIGQISSEVPQNLSASRPQDRQFILSSKKLLLSDSGFYLCAWSVIRGGRTDTQYFGPGTRLTVL.